These 22 T cell receptor beta chains originate from one sample sequenced in a study of T-cell reconstitution after alpha-beta-depleted transplantation in children. Preparation of the TCRbeta library was carried out with unique molecular identifiers. MiXCR was run by TCRdb on the PCR reads, yielding one entry per CDR3 protein. The table shows approximately 980,000 distinct CDR3 sequences, with about 30% occurring only once. This sample comprised PBMCs, mostly from graft donor cells, obtained 360 days after TCRalphabeta/CD19-depleted stem cell transplant. The receptor set was obtained from a boy in the first two years of life who had a stem cell transplant for SCID, so the T cells may come from the graft donor.

This clonotype was detected only a few times. This chain uses TRBV7-9 with TRBJ2-2; 9 bases align to TRBD1. CDR3 length: 17 amino acids. V was pared by 6 bases and J by 0 bases, with 8 bases of the junction left unmatched. Germline V gene sequence: CDR1 SEHNR, CDR2 FQNEAQ (reference sequence). CDR3 DNA sequence: TGTGCCAGCAGACGGACAGGGGATTGGCCGAACACCGGGGAGCTGTTTTTT. Translation: CASRRTGDWPNTGELFF.

This clonotype was recorded at least ten times. DNA of the CDR3: TGTGCCAGCAGCTACCGACAGGGCCACACCTACGAGCAGTACTTC. Its translation is CASSYRQGHTYEQYF. The V gene is TRBV13, the J gene TRBJ2-7, with 7 bases that match TRBD1. The trim removed 4 bases at V and 2 bases at J, leaving 8 bases unmatched. Per germline, CDR1 PRHDT and CDR2 FYEKMQ (reference sequence). CDR3 length: 15 amino acids. Together with reference TRBV13 and TRBJ2-7, the CDR3 gives the full variable domain: AAGVIQSPRHLIKEKRETATLKCYPIPRHDTVYWYQQGPGQDPQFLISFYEKMQSDKGSIPDRFSAQQFSDYHSELNMSSLELGDSALYFCASSYRQGHTYEQYFGPGTRLTVT.

CDR3 sequence reads: CASSTTAGSGGELFF. Written as DNA, the CDR3 is TGTGCCAGCAGCACGACAGCCGGGTCGGGCGGGGAGCTGTTTTTT. The chain combines TRBV11-2 with TRBJ2-2; the D gene is possibly TRBD1 (5 bases). The V end lost 5 bases, the J end lost 7 bases, and 17 bases lay between the germline ends. Germline assignment: CDR1 SGHAT and CDR2 FQNNGV. The CDR3 runs to 15 residues.

This clonotype occurred a few times. This chain connects TRBV20-1 to TRBJ2-7, with 10 bases matching TRBD2. With V trimmed by 6 bases and J by 6 bases, 14 bases remained unmatched. The CDR3 has 15 amino acids. Germline V gene data show CDR1 as DFQATT and CDR2 as SNEGSKA (reference sequence). CDR3 amino acids: CSAYAPGLAPLEQYF. Here the CDR3 DNA reads TGCAGTGCCTACGCCCCGGGACTAGCGCCCCTCGAGCAGTACTTC.

The rearrangement joins TRBV12-3 or TRBV12-4 to TRBJ2-3; weak D call: TRBD1 (6 bases). The V end was cut by 3 bases, the J end by 2 bases, with 12 bases between. CDR3 length equals 15 residues. CDR3 nucleotides: TGTGCCAGCAGTTTGACAGGAGGTGTCACAGATACGCAGTATTTT. Amino acids: CASSLTGGVTDTQYF.

V and J are TRBV7-2 and TRBJ1-1, with D perhaps matching TRBD1 (5 bases). CDR3 length equals 14 residues. Germline V gene lookup returns CDR1 SGHTA and CDR2 FQGNSA. Trimming cost V 2 bases and J 4 bases, with 11 bases left between them. CDR3 sequence (DNA): TGTGCCAGCAGCTTAAGGTTCGGGGGCACTGAAGCTTTCTTT. Protein sequence: CASSLRFGGTEAFF.

The V and J genes are TRBV12-3 or TRBV12-4 and TRBJ1-2, with TRBD1 as a possible D gene (5 bases). The CDR3 totals 19 residues. Between the trimmed V and J ends, which lost 3 bases and 3 bases, there was a span of 26 bases. CDR3: CASSFNPGEGKGKDYGYTF. The DNA of the CDR3 is TGTGCCAGCAGTTTTAACCCCGGAGAGGGGAAGGGGAAAGACTATGGCTACACCTTC.

This clonotype was observed a few times. The genes are TRBV4-3 and TRBJ2-1; 10 bases agree with TRBD2. CDR1 and CDR2 (germline): LGHNA, YSLEER. V lost 1 base, J lost 2 bases, and 8 bases stayed unmatched. The CDR3 covers 18 residues. Written as DNA, the CDR3 is TGCGCCAGCAGCCAAGTCGAAAAAGCGGGGGGGCCCTACAATGAGCAGTTCTTC. Protein product: CASSQVEKAGGPYNEQFF.

This chain connects TRBV7-2 to TRBJ1-1; no reliable D call. Germline CDR1 reads SGHTA; CDR2 reads FQGNSA. Deletions cut 5 bases from V and 1 base from J, with 14 bases between. CDR3 length equals 15 residues. CDR3 bases: TGTGCCAGCAGCCAGGCGGACCACTCGAACACTGAAGCTTTCTTT. Protein product: CASSQADHSNTEAFF. The full variable domain, rest sourced from reference TRBV7-2 and TRBJ1-1, is GAGVSQSPSNKVTEKGKDVELRCDPISGHTALYWYRQSLGQGLEFLIYFQGNSAPDKSGLPSDRFSAERTGGSVSTLTIQRTQQEDSAVYLCASSQADHSNTEAFFGQGTRLTVV.

This clonotype has more than one count but fewer than ten. The genes are TRBV5-4 and TRBJ2-3; D possibly matches TRBD1 or TRBD2 (5 bases each). This CDR3 is 15 amino acids long. V shed 0 bases and J shed 3 bases, with 11 bases lying between them. The germline V gene encodes CDR1 SGHNT and CDR2 YYREEE (reference sequence). In nucleotides, the CDR3 is TGTGCCAGCAGCTTGGGAGCCAGGGAGACAGATACGCAGTATTTT. This gives the protein CASSLGARETDTQYF.

This clonotype occurred a few times. The chain combines TRBV29-1 with TRBJ1-1; D is possibly TRBD1 (5 bases). Germline V gene sequence: CDR1 SQVTM, CDR2 ANQGSEA. V was clipped by 7 bases and J by 3 bases, with 15 bases between them. CDR3 size: 13 residues. In nucleotides, the CDR3 is TGCAGCGATTCCCAGGGCTCCTACACTGAAGCTTTCTTT. Translating it yields CSDSQGSYTEAFF.

This chain connects TRBV29-1 to TRBJ2-5; D not certain. The germline gives CDR1 SQVTM, CDR2 ANQGSEA. The ends were cut back, 4 bases at V and 2 bases at J, with 14 bases in the middle. There are 14 residues in the CDR3. The CDR3 coding sequence is TGCAGCGTTGGGACCGGGTTCCTTCAAGAGACCCAGTACTTC. Protein sequence: CSVGTGFLQETQYF.

The chain has TRBV4-3 and TRBJ2-7, with 11 bases that match TRBD2. The CDR3 has 14 amino acids. The J segment lost 3 bases and the V segment lost 6 bases, leaving 4 bases of the junction unmatched. The germline CDR1 and CDR2 sequences are LGHNA and YSLEER. The CDR3 sequence: CASSQLAGDYEQYF. The CDR3 coding sequence is TGCGCCAGCAGTCAACTAGCGGGGGACTACGAGCAGTACTTC.

The table lists this clonotype with a few counts. The V and J genes are TRBV5-5 and TRBJ2-3; 7 bases are shared with TRBD1. Germline assignment: CDR1 SGHKS and CDR2 YYEKEE (reference sequence). J gave up 2 bases and V 4 bases, and 7 bases lay outside the gene matches. The CDR3 has 15 amino acids. CDR3 protein: CASSRQGQTTDTQYF. The DNA for the CDR3 is TGTGCCAGCAGCCGACAGGGACAGACCACAGATACGCAGTATTTT.

This clonotype occurred a few times. J is TRBJ1-5 and V is TRBV9; TRBD1 agrees at 7 bases. Germline CDR1 reads SGDLS; CDR2 reads YYNGEE. J gave up 4 bases and V 4 bases, and 14 bases lay outside the gene matches. The CDR3 loop spans 17 amino acids. CDR3 DNA sequence: TGTGCCAGCAGCCCGCGGACAGGACGGGGGGAGAATCAGCCCCAGCATTTT. Protein: CASSPRTGRGENQPQHF.

This chain connects TRBV4-1 to TRBJ1-5; tentative D call: TRBD1 (5 bases). The CDR3 totals 15 residues. V was trimmed by 6 bases and J by 7 bases, leaving 19 bases between them. Germline V gene lookup returns CDR1 MGHRA and CDR2 YSYEKL. The CDR3 DNA follows: TGCGCCAGCAGTCGAGATCACGGAAGGGGCCAGCCCCAGCATTTT. It translates to CASSRDHGRGQPQHF.

This clonotype was counted a few times. This chain joins TRBV7-6 and TRBJ2-2, with D unresolved. The germline V and J ends were trimmed by 3 bases and 1 base, with 6 bases remaining between them. Germline CDR1 reads SGHVS; CDR2 reads FNYEAQ. The CDR3 is 14 residues long. The CDR3 is CASSFELNTGELFF. In nucleotides, the CDR3 is TGTGCCAGCAGCTTTGAACTGAACACCGGGGAGCTGTTTTTT. The full variable domain, rest sourced from reference TRBV7-6 and TRBJ2-2, is GAGVSQSPRYKVTKRGQDVALRCDPISGHVSLYWYRQALGQGPEFLTYFNYEAQQDKSGLPNDRFSAERPEGSISTLTIQRTEQRDSAMYRCASSFELNTGELFFGEGSRLTVL.

This clonotype has a handful of counts. The V call is TRBV20-1, the J call TRBJ1-1, with 8 bases matching TRBD1. The CDR3 has 15 amino acids. Losses at the gene ends were 2 bases for V and 1 base for J; bases not matched to a gene: 6. The germline V gene has CDR1 DFQATT and CDR2 SNEGSKA (reference sequence). CDR3 DNA: TGCAGTGCTAGAAAACAGGGGGTACGGAACACTGAAGCTTTCTTT. Encoded protein: CSARKQGVRNTEAFF.

This clonotype was observed a few times. The chain is built from TRBV2 and TRBJ1-2; D is unresolved. V was shortened by 1 base and J by 3 bases, with 6 bases between the two germline ends. Germline loops: CDR1 SNHLY, CDR2 FYNNEI. This CDR3 has 13 residues. The CDR3 nucleotides read TGTGCCAGCAGTGAAGGGGAGTACTATGGCTACACCTTC. It codes for CASSEGEYYGYTF.

The chain uses TRBV5-5 and TRBJ2-1; D remains unclear. The CDR3 is 14 amino acids. Germline CDR1 and CDR2: SGHKS and YYEKEE (reference sequence). V shed 4 bases and J shed 10 bases, with 18 bases lying between them. The chain's CDR3 is CASSLAGPQREQFF. The CDR3 DNA sequence: TGTGCCAGCAGCCTTGCCGGGCCCCAACGGGAGCAGTTCTTC.

V usage is TRBV5-6 and J usage is TRBJ1-2, with D perhaps TRBD1 (5 bases). The germline V gene encodes CDR1 SGHDT and CDR2 YYEEEE. Trimming removed 4 bases from V and 1 base from J, with 11 bases in between. The CDR3 is made up of 14 amino acids. In DNA, the CDR3 is TGTGCCAGCAGCCCGGAGGGGTATAACTATGGCTACACCTTC. Amino acid sequence: CASSPEGYNYGYTF.

The J gene is TRBJ2-1, the V gene TRBV21-1; no DNA check was done on the table's D call, TRBD1. TRBV21-1 is termed a pseudogene. The CDR3 sequence is 16 residues long. The CDR3 region has the DNA TGTGCCAGCAGCAAAGCCGGGGGCTACTCCTACAATGAGCAGTTCTTC. It yields the protein CASSKAGGYSYNEQFF.